This T cell receptor beta chain was sequenced during a study of PD-1 blockade in classical Hodgkin lymphoma. TCRdb's copy holds only in-frame clones and misses some; the assay was immunoSEQ multiplex PCR. The profile covers about 93,000 clones, with more than 80% appearing a single time and roughly 15% taken by the ten largest. All the patients suffered relapse after autologous stem cell transplantation, and brentuximab vedotin exposure differed. This CDR3 is built from 16 residues. Germline loops: CDR1 LNHDA, CDR2 SQIVND (reference sequence). V shed 5 bases, J shed 2 bases, and the junction held 7 bases outside the gene matches.

The material was peripheral blood mononuclear cells (PBMCs), obtained before the second cycle of nivolumab. The sequence derives from a human donor with classical Hodgkin lymphoma. V and J are TRBV19 and TRBJ2-7; TRBD2 matches 12 bases. The CDR3 region has the DNA TGTGCCAGTAGTTCCTCGGGACTAGCGGGTCCCTACGAGCAGTACTTC. Protein product: CASSSSGLAGPYEQYF.